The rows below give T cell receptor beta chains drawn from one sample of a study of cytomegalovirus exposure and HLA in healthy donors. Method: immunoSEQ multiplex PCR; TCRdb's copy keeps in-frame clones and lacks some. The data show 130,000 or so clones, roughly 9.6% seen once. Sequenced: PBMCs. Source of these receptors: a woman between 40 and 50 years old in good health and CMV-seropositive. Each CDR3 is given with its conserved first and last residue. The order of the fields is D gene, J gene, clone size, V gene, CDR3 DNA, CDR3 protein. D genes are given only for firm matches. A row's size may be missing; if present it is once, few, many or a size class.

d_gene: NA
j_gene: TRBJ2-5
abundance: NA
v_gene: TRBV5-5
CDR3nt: TGTGCCAGCAGCTTTGAGGTGCAAGAGACCCAGTACTTC
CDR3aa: CASSFEVQETQYF

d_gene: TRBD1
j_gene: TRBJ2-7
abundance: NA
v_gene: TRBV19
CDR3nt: TGTGCCAGTAGTATCTCGGGACAGACCCGTGAGCAGTACTTC
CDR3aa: CASSISGQTREQYF

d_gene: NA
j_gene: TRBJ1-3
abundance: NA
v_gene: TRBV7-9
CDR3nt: TGTGCCAGCAGCTTAGGCCGGGCTGGAAACACCATATATTTT
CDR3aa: CASSLGRAGNTIYF

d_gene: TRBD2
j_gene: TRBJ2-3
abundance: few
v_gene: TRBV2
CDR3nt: TGTGCCAGCAGTGAGGCGGGGGTGAGCACAGATACGCAGTATTTT
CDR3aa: CASSEAGVSTDTQYF

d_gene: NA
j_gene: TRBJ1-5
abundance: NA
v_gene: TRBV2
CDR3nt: TGTGCCAGCAGTGAAGCGCGGGGGTTTTTGGGCAATCAGCCCCAGCATTTT
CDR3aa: CASSEARGFLGNQPQHF

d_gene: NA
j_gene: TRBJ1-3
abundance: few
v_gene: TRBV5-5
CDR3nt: TGTGCCAGCAGCTTTGACTTCTCTGGAAACACCATATATTTT
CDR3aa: CASSFDFSGNTIYF

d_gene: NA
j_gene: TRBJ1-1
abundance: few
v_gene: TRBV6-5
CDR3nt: TGTGCCAGCAGTCGGAGGGTAGGCACTGAAGCTTTCTTT
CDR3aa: CASSRRVGTEAFF

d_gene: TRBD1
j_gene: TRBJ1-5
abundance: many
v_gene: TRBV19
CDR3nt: TGTGCCAGTAGGCCGGACAGGGCGACCAATCAGCCCCAGCATTTT
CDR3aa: CASRPDRATNQPQHF

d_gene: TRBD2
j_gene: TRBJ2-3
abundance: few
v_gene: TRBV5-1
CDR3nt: TGCGCCAGCACCTCGGGTGAGGCGGGGGGGCGTGATACGCAGTATTTT
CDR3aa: CASTSGEAGGRDTQYF

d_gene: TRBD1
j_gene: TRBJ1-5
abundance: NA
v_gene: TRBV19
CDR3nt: TGTGCCAGTGGGGTAGGGACAGCCCGCAATCAGCCCCAGCATTTT
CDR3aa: CASGVGTARNQPQHF

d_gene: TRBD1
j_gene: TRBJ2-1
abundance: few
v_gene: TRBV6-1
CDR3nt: TGTGCCAGCTCCGGGACAGGGGTCAATGAGCAGTTCTTC
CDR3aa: CASSGTGVNEQFF

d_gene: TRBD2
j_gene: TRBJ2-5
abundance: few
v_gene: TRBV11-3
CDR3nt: TGTGCCAGCCGGAGGGGAGCGGGGGGTCAAGAGACCCAGTACTTC
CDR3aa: CASRRGAGGQETQYF

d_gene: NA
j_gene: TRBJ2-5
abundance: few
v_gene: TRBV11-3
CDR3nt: TGTGCCAGCAGCTTAGGTGACAGACAAGAGACCCAGTACTTC
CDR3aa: CASSLGDRQETQYF

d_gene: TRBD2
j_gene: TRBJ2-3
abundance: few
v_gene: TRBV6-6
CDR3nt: TGTGCCAGCAGAGGAGCGGGGAGCACAGATACGCAGTATTTT
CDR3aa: CASRGAGSTDTQYF

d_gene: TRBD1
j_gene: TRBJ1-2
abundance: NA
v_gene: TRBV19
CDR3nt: TGTGCCAGTAGTCCTCCGGACAGGGCGCTATATGGCTACACCTTC
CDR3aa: CASSPPDRALYGYTF

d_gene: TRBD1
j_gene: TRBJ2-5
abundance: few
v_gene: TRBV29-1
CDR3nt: TGCAGCGCCGAACGGGGACAGCAAGAGACCCAGTACTTC
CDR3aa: CSAERGQQETQYF

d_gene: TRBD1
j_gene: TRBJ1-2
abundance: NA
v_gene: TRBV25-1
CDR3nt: TGTGCCAGCGAAAGTTCCGACAGGGGGCTTAGCTATGGCTACACCTTC
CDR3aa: CASESSDRGLSYGYTF

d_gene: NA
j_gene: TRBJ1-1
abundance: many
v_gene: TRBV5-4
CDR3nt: TGTGCCAGCAGCCCCCGAGCGGTCACCTTCAACACTGAAGCTTTCTTT
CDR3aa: CASSPRAVTFNTEAFF